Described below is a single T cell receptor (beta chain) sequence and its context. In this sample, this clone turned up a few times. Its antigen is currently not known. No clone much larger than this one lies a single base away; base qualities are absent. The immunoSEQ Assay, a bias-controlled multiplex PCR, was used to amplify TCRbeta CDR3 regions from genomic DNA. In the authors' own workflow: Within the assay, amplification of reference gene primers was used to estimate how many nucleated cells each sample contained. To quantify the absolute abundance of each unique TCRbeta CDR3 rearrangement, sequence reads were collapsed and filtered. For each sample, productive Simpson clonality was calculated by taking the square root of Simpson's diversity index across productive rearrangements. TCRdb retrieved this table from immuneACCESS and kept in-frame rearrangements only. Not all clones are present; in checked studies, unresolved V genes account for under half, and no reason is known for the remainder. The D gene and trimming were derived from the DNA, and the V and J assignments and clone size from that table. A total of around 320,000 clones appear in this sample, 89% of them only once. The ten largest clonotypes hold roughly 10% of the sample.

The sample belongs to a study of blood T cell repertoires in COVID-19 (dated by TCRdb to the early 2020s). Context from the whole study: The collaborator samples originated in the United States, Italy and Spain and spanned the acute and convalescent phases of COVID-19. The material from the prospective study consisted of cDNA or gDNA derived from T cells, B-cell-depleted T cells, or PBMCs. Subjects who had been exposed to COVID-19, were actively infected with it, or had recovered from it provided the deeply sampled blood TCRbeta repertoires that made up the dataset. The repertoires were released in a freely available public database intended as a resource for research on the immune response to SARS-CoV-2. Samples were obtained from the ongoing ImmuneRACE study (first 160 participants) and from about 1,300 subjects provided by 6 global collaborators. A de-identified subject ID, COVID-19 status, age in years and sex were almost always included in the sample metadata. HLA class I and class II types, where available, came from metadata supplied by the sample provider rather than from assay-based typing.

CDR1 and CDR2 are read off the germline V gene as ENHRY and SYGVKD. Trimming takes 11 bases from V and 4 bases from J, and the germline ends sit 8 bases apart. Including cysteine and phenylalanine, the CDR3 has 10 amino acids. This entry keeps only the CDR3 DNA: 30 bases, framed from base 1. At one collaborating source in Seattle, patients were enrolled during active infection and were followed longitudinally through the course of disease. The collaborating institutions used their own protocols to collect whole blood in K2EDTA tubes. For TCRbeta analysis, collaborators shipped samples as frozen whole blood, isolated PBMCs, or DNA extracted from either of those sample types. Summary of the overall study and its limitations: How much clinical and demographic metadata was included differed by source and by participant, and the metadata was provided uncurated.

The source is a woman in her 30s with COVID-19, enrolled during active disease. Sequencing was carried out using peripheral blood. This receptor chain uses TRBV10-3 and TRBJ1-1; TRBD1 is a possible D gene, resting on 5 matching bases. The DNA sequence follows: TGTGCCGCGGGGGGCACTGAAGCTTTCTTT. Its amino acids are CAAGGTEAFF.